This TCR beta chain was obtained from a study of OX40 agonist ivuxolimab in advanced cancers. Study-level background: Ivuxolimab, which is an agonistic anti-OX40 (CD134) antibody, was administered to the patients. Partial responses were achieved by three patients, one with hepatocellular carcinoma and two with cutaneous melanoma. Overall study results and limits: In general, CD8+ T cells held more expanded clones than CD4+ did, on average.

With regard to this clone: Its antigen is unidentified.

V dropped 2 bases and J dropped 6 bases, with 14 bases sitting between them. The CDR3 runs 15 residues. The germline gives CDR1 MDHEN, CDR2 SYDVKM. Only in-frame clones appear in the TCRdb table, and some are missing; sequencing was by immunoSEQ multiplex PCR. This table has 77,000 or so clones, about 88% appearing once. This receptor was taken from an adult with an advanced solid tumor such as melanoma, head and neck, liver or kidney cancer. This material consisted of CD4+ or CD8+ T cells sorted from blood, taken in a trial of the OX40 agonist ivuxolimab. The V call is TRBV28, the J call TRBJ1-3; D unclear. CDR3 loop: CASSLSGGRVNTIYF. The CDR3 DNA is TGTGCCAGCAGTTTAAGTGGTGGGCGGGTAAACACCATATATTTT.